The clone carrying this T cell receptor (beta chain) was seen a few times. Germline values: CDR1 SGHVS, CDR2 FNYEAQ. Trimming pared 2 bases from V and 7 bases from J, leaving 9 bases between. The CDR3 runs 12 residues. TCRdb analysed the reads with MiXCR anew, one entry per CDR3 protein. The sample contains about 160,000 distinct CDR3 sequences, approximately 17% of which appear only once. The sample originates from a study of T cell repertoires in cytomegalovirus infection. The sequencing input was CD8+ T cells from PBMCs. This clonotype originated in a human donor in good health (CMV status not recorded). Some clones in this sample may be carry-over from other donors' samples. This chain links TRBV7-6 with TRBJ2-7; D might be TRBD2 (5 bases). CDR3 sequence: CASSLIGGEQYF. The CDR3 coding sequence is TGTGCCAGCAGCTTAATTGGAGGAGAGCAGTACTTC. The variable domain in full, completed from reference TRBV7-6 and TRBJ2-7, reads GAGVSQSPRYKVTKRGQDVALRCDPISGHVSLYWYRQALGQGPEFLTYFNYEAQQDKSGLPNDRFSAERPEGSISTLTIQRTEQRDSAMYRCASSLIGGEQYFGPGTRLTVT.